The subject of this entry is one T cell receptor beta chain. At least ten counts were recorded for this clonotype. The antigen it recognizes is unknown. Base qualities are not recorded, but no much larger clone differs from it by a single base. The data are from a study of T cells in Graves' hyperthyroidism and ophthalmopathy (dated by TCRdb to about 2019). As for the study more broadly: Peripheral blood samples were taken at initial diagnosis, before any treatment was given. TCR Vbeta CDR3 sequencing of 135 peripheral blood samples (over 40 ophthalmopathy, 75 to 80 hyperthyroidism and some 17 progressor patients) is reported in the paper. The roughly 99 discovery patients were divided at random into training and test sets in a 7:3 ratio. After blood sampling, hyperthyroidism patients were treated with methimazole at a starting dose of 30 mg daily, and ophthalmopathy patients were treated with high-dose intravenous methylprednisolone. A discovery cohort of roughly 100 patients, about 40 with Graves' ophthalmopathy and 55 to 60 with stable Graves' hyperthyroidism, was used to find distinguishing TCR V-J signatures. Prospective prediction of ophthalmopathy was tested in an independent validation cohort of 18 to 20 hyperthyroidism patients and 15 to 17 patients who later progressed to ophthalmopathy. In several Graves' hyperthyroidism patients, the study also compared T-cell repertoires from thyroid tissue with T-cell repertoires from blood.

What the research found in general, with its limitations: Sample size was not statistically predetermined, and investigators were not blinded to group allocation. In validation, progression to ophthalmopathy was predicted by the model with 65% to 71% sensitivity and around 76% specificity, a median of 6.5 months before onset. Most expanded thyroid clonotypes (frequency above 0.001) were also detected in blood, suggesting blood repertoires may reflect thyroid immune responses. A 13 V-J signature model separated ophthalmopathy from stable hyperthyroidism, with 87.88% sensitivity and roughly 81% specificity in cross-validation and 80%/75% in testing.

V is clipped by 0 bases and J by 5 bases, and the sequence between their germline boundaries is 14 bases long. Looking up the germline V gene yields CDR1 SGDLS and CDR2 YYNGEE. Its CDR3 holds 15 amino acids, cysteine through phenylalanine. The CDR3 DNA has 45 bases and is translated from base 1. Moderately to severely active disease, a Clinical Activity Score of at least 3, a NOSPECS grade of at least 4, and a duration under 3 months were present in ophthalmopathy patients. The study excluded patients with uncontrolled infections, other autoimmune diseases, pregnancy or lactation. Diagnoses relied on clinical symptoms, serum thyroxine and TRAb, thyroid ultrasound and orbital computed tomography. PBMCs were isolated from 10 ml of fresh peripheral blood by Ficoll-Paque density gradient centrifugation. Total RNA was extracted using Trizol reagent, and RNA quality was assessed on an Agilent 2100 Bioanalyzer.

The TCR beta CDR3 regions were amplified from the RNA transcripts. A first-round RT-PCR of the TCR CDR3 used the HTBI primer set with the Qiagen OneStep RT-PCR kit. Libraries were constructed in a second round of multiplex PCR, after which size selection and purification were performed. Sequencing of the libraries was done on an Illumina HiSeq2000 using paired-end 100 bp reads. Per the original workflow: SOAPnuke was used to process the raw data, throwing out any read that contained adapters or uncalled bases, had a mean Phred below 15, or lacked an exact constant-primer or identifier match. COPE v1.2.5 was used to merge the high-quality paired reads, and each unique nucleotide sequence was defined as a clonotype. MiTCR v1.1 was used to align clonotypes to the IMGT TRBV, TRBD and TRBJ reference segments. Only V-J combinations with frequency above 0.0001, covering 99% to 99.2% of repertoires, were analysed. The TCS score was defined as F50 (clonal expansion) divided by E x V (chaos), with BLOSUM62-based TCRdist calculated between CDR3 peptides within each V-J. Welch's t-statistics and random forest reduced fewer than 550 V-J features to 13, which were used in a naive Bayes classifier (R e1071). The raw public reads went through TCRdb reprocessing: fastp at Q25, MiXCR clone calling, in-frame beta chains kept. Duplicate CDR3 protein sequences are folded into a single record with the most common DNA and genes. The V and J calls follow TCRdb's processing rather than the paper's. The sample profile shows a few hundred thousand distinct CDR3 sequences; 18% of them were found once. The ten largest make up 35% to 45% of the sample.

The receptor chain draws on TRBV9 and TRBJ2-5; TRBD1 might be the D gene, on 6 matching bases. The material sequenced was blood. This sequence was found in a man aged 18 to 35 with Graves' ophthalmopathy. This receptor carries the CDR3 CASSVGWGTGETQYF. At the DNA level, the sequence is TGTGCCAGCAGCGTAGGCTGGGGCACAGGGGAGACCCAGTACTTC. Reference TRBV9 and TRBJ2-5 genes cover what lies past the CDR3, so the full variable domain is DSGVTQTPKHLITATGQRVTLRCSPRSGDLSVYWYQQSLDQGLQFLIQYYNGEERAKGNILERFSAQQFPDLHSELNLSSLELGDSALYFCASSVGWGTGETQYFGPGTRLLVL.